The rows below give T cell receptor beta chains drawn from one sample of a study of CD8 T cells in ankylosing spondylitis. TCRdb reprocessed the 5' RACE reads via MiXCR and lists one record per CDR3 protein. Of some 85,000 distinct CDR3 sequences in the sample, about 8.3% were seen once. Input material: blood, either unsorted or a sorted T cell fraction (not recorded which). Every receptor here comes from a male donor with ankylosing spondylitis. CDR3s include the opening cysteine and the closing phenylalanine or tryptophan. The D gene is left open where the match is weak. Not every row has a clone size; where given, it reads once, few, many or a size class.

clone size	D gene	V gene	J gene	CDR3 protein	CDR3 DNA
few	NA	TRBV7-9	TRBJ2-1	CASSLDRSEQFF	TGTGCCAGCAGCTTAGATCGTAGTGAGCAGTTCTTC
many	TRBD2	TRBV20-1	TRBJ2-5	CSARDQLAGDQETQYF	TGCAGTGCTAGAGACCAACTAGCGGGAGACCAAGAGACCCAGTACTTC
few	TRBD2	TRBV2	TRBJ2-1	CASRGLIERNEQFF	TGTGCCAGCAGGGGACTAATTGAGCGGAATGAGCAGTTCTTC
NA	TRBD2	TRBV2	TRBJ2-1	CASSEALAANHRKDNEQFF	TGTGCCAGCAGTGAGGCACTAGCGGCAAACCACCGAAAAGACAATGAGCAGTTCTTC
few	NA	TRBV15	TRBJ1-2	CATSSGTSDGYTF	TGTGCCACCAGCAGCGGGACAAGTGATGGCTACACCTTC
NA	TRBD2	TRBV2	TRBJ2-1	CASRWTSGRVDNEQFF	TGTGCCAGCAGGTGGACTAGCGGGAGGGTCGACAATGAGCAGTTCTTC
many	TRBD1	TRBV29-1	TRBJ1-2	CSVEDRTGGYYGYTF	TGCAGCGTTGAAGATCGGACAGGGGGCTACTATGGCTACACCTTC
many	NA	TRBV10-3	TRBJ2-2	CAIGGFSGELFF	TGTGCCATTGGAGGATTTTCCGGGGAGCTGTTTTTT
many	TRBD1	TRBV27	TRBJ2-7	CASSFQGAYEQYF	TGTGCCAGCAGTTTCCAGGGGGCCTACGAGCAGTACTTC
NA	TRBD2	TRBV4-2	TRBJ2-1	CASSQRPGLDAYNEQFF	TGTGCCAGCAGCCAACGCCCGGGACTAGACGCCTACAATGAGCAGTTCTTC
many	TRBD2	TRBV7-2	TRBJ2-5	CASSPKLAGQETQYF	TGTGCCAGCAGCCCAAAACTAGCGGGCCAAGAGACCCAGTACTTC
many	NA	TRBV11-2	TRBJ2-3	CASSPTPGQPTDTQYF	TGTGCCAGCAGCCCAACTCCGGGACAACCCACAGATACGCAGTATTTT
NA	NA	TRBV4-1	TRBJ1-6	CASSQDRGLPLHF	TGCGCCAGCAGCCAAGATCGGGGGCTCCCCCTCCACTTT
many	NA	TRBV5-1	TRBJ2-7	CASSPTSSYEQYF	TGCGCCAGCAGCCCGACTAGCTCCTACGAGCAGTACTTC
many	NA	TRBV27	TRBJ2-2	CASSSATPQTGYTGELFF	TGTGCCAGCAGTTCTGCGACACCCCAGACCGGGTACACCGGGGAGCTGTTTTTT
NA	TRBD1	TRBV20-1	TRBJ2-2	CSARDREITGELFF	TGCAGTGCGAGGGACAGGGAAATCACCGGGGAGCTGTTTTTT
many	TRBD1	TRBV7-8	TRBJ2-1	CASRPVRGQKGNNEQFF	TGTGCCAGCAGGCCAGTTAGGGGGCAAAAAGGAAACAATGAGCAGTTCTTC
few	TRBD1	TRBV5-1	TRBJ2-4	CASTGPAGTGGVAKNIQYF	TGCGCCAGCACGGGGCCGGCAGGGACAGGGGGCGTAGCCAAAAACATTCAGTACTTC
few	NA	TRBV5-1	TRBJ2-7	CASSYSGGGEQYF	TGCGCCAGCAGCTATTCAGGGGGAGGAGAGCAGTACTTC
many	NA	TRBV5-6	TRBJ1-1	CASSIRGNTEAFF	TGTGCCAGCTCCATCAGGGGGAACACTGAAGCTTTCTTT
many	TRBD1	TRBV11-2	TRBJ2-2	CASSLDLWTGEYTGELFF	TGTGCCAGCAGCTTAGATCTTTGGACAGGGGAGTACACCGGGGAGCTGTTTTTT
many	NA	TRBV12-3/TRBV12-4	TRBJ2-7	CASSPVSGYEQYF	TGTGCCAGCAGCCCCGTCAGTGGCTACGAGCAGTACTTC
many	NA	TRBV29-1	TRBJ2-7	CSVDGGDRSYEQYF	TGCAGCGTTGACGGCGGGGACAGATCCTACGAGCAGTACTTC
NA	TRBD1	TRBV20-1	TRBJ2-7	CSASWLRRDRGSYEQYF	TGCAGTGCTAGTTGGCTGCGGCGAGACAGGGGAAGCTACGAGCAGTACTTC
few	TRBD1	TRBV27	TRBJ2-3	CASSLWGDRGVTDTQYF	TGTGCCAGCAGTTTATGGGGAGACAGGGGTGTGACAGATACGCAGTATTTT
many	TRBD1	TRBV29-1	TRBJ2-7	CSVWDRPYEQYF	TGCAGCGTTTGGGACAGACCCTACGAGCAGTACTTC
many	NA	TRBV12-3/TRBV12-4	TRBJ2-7	CASSFSGYEQYF	TGTGCCAGCAGTTTTAGCGGCTACGAGCAGTACTTC
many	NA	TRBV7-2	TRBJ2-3	CASSSRPDTQYF	TGTGCCAGCAGCTCCCGCCCAGATACGCAGTATTTT
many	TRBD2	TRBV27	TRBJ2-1	CASRSGTSGYNEQFF	TGTGCCAGCAGATCCGGGACTAGCGGATACAATGAGCAGTTCTTC
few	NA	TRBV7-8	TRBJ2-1	CASSLDGRMNEQFF	TGTGCCAGCAGCTTAGATGGACGGATGAATGAGCAGTTCTTC
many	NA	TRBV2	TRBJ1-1	CASSEFWTETRPEAFF	TGTGCCAGCAGTGAATTTTGGACCGAAACCCGCCCTGAAGCTTTCTTT
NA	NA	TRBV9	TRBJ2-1	CASSVATQGYYNEQFF	TGTGCCAGCAGCGTAGCTACACAGGGATACTACAATGAGCAGTTCTTC
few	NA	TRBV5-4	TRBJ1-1	CASSQTGWTEAFF	TGTGCCAGCAGCCAAACAGGGTGGACTGAAGCTTTCTTT
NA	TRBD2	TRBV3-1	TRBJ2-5	CASSQEAGLAEETQYF	TGTGCCAGCAGCCAAGAAGCAGGGCTAGCGGAAGAGACCCAGTACTTC
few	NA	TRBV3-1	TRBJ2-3	CASSRGLPESLPDTQYF	TGTGCCAGCAGCCGCGGTCTACCTGAGAGCCTCCCAGATACGCAGTATTTT
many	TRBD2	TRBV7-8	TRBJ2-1	CASSSGLAEYSYNEQFF	TGTGCCAGCAGCTCGGGACTAGCGGAGTACTCCTACAATGAGCAGTTCTTC
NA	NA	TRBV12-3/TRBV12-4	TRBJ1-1	CASSFGPPGTEAFF	TGTGCCAGCAGTTTTGGCCCCCCCGGCACTGAAGCTTTCTTT